This is a list of T cell receptor beta chains from one sample in a study of graft-versus-host responses after intestinal transplantation. This table comes from immunoSEQ multiplex PCR, and its TCRdb copy is limited to in-frame clones, with some not included. The sample has about 63,000 clones, around nine tenths seen once. This specimen consisted of ileum tissue, obtained 350 to 400 days after transplant. The receptors come from a human patient who received an intestinal transplant, so some T cells may come from the graft donor. Each CDR3 is given with its conserved first and last residue. A D gene is named only where the DNA matches it firmly. Clone size is given for some rows only: seen once, a few or many times, or a class if the clone is expanded.

CDR3 DNA | CDR3 protein | J gene | clone size | D gene | V gene
TGTGCCAGCAGTGAAGCAGGGGGACCGATGAACACTGAAGCTTTCTTT | CASSEAGGPMNTEAFF | TRBJ1-1 | NA | NA | TRBV2
TGTGCCAGCAGCGAAGGACCAATTGGGAATGAGCAGTTCTTC | CASSEGPIGNEQFF | TRBJ2-1 | NA | NA | TRBV2
TGCGCCACCACCAGGGGGGCGGGGTCTGACCATGATACGCAGTATTTT | CATTRGAGSDHDTQYF | TRBJ2-3 | NA | NA | TRBV10-2
TGTGCCAGCAACAGCCAAGAGACCCAGTACTTC | CASNSQETQYF | TRBJ2-5 | NA | NA | TRBV28
TGCAGCGTTCGAAAGGGAAACACTGAAGCTTTCTTT | CSVRKGNTEAFF | TRBJ1-1 | NA | NA | TRBV29-1
TGCGCCAGCAGCCAAGATCCTTGGGGTACTAGCACAGATACGCAGTATTTT | CASSQDPWGTSTDTQYF | TRBJ2-3 | NA | NA | TRBV4-1
TGTGCCAGCAGCTTATTTACAGGGGGCTTGGAGGAGACCCAGTACTTC | CASSLFTGGLEETQYF | TRBJ2-5 | NA | TRBD1 | TRBV5-6
TGTGCCAGCCACGGACAGGATGAATACAATGAGCAGTTCTTC | CASHGQDEYNEQFF | TRBJ2-1 | NA | TRBD1 | TRBV28
TGTGCCAGTAGTTCGCGGACTAGCGTAAACACCGGGGAGCTGTTTTTT | CASSSRTSVNTGELFF | TRBJ2-2 | NA | TRBD2 | TRBV19
TGTGCCAGCAGTTACTCATGGACCCAGCCCCAGCATTTT | CASSYSWTQPQHF | TRBJ1-5 | NA | NA | TRBV6-6
TGTGCCAACGGACAGGGGGTCCCCTTAAACCACGAGCAGTACTTC | CANGQGVPLNHEQYF | TRBJ2-7 | NA | TRBD1 | TRBV28
TGTGCCAGCAGCCCCTCAGGGGGGGCCCTCTACGAGCAGTACTTC | CASSPSGGALYEQYF | TRBJ2-7 | NA | NA | TRBV6-1
TGCAGCGTTGGGGGACCCGGCCAAGGGGATATGAACACTGAAGCTTTCTTT | CSVGGPGQGDMNTEAFF | TRBJ1-1 | NA | NA | TRBV29-1
TGTGCCAGCAGTGGGGGGGTCCGGAGGTGGGATACGCAGTATTTT | CASSGGVRRWDTQYF | TRBJ2-3 | NA | NA | TRBV2
TGTGCCAGCAGACAGGCCGCCGGAAACACCATATATTTT | CASRQAAGNTIYF | TRBJ1-3 | NA | NA | TRBV4-2
TGTGCCATCAGTGGGGATATTGGCAATCAGCCCCAGCATTTT | CAISGDIGNQPQHF | TRBJ1-5 | NA | NA | TRBV10-3
TGTGCCAGCAGCTTTGGCCAGGGCGGTGGCTACACCTTC | CASSFGQGGGYTF | TRBJ1-2 | NA | NA | TRBV5-6
TGTGCCAGCAGTGATCGCGGGGCGCGGATCTACGAGCAGTACTTC | CASSDRGARIYEQYF | TRBJ2-7 | NA | NA | TRBV25-1
TGTGCCAGCACTCGGGAGACTAATTCACCCCTCCACTTT | CASTRETNSPLHF | TRBJ1-6 | NA | NA | TRBV6-1
TGTGCCAGCAGCGTCATCATGAACACTGAAGCTTTCTTT | CASSVIMNTEAFF | TRBJ1-1 | few | NA | TRBV6-1
TGCGCCAGCAGCTTGGGGTGGACTGGGGCCAACGTCCTGACTTTC | CASSLGWTGANVLTF | TRBJ2-6 | once | NA | TRBV5-1
TGCGCCAGCAGGGGTAGGACAGGCGGATCTGAAAAACTGTTTTTT | CASRGRTGGSEKLFF | TRBJ1-4 | NA | TRBD1 | TRBV5-1
TGTGCCAGCAGTGTGACAGGGGTTGCAGAGGCTTTCTTT | CASSVTGVAEAFF | TRBJ1-1 | NA | TRBD1 | TRBV25-1
TGTGCCAGCAGCCCTCTAGCGGGGGTCGAGCAGTACTTC | CASSPLAGVEQYF | TRBJ2-7 | NA | TRBD2 | TRBV4-2
TGTGCCAGCAGCCTCCGACAGCTGAACACTGAAGCTTTCTTT | CASSLRQLNTEAFF | TRBJ1-1 | NA | NA | TRBV21-1
TGTGCCATCATCGGCAGCGCCATCAGCGGAGCTTTCTTT | CAIIGSAISGAFF | TRBJ1-1 | NA | NA | TRBV10-3
TGTGCCAGCAGCCAAATGACTAACTACAATGAGCAGTTCTTC | CASSQMTNYNEQFF | TRBJ2-1 | NA | NA | TRBV14
TGTGCCAGCAGCCCCGACAGGGAAGCTTTCTTT | CASSPDREAFF | TRBJ1-1 | NA | NA | TRBV7-9
TGCAGCGTTGAGCAGGGAAACTATTACGAGCAGTACTTC | CSVEQGNYYEQYF | TRBJ2-7 | NA | NA | TRBV29-1
TGTGCCAACAAGGAGACTAGCGGGGGACAAGAGACCCAGTACTTC | CANKETSGGQETQYF | TRBJ2-5 | NA | TRBD2 | TRBV2
TGTGCCAGCAGTTGGGTACTGATGAACACTGAAGCTTTCTTT | CASSWVLMNTEAFF | TRBJ1-1 | NA | NA | TRBV28
TGTGCCAGCAGTGAATTTCCCGGACAGCCGAGCTCTGGGGCCAACGTCCTGACTTTC | CASSEFPGQPSSGANVLTF | TRBJ2-6 | NA | NA | TRBV6-1
TGTGCCAGCAGCTTGGGTGGCGGGAACACTGAAGCTTTCTTT | CASSLGGGNTEAFF | TRBJ1-1 | NA | NA | TRBV5-6
TGCGCCAGCAGTGTGGGGCCAGTGGCGGTTGGGCAGCCCCAGCATTTT | CASSVGPVAVGQPQHF | TRBJ1-5 | NA | NA | TRBV5-1
TGTGCCAGCAGCGATTACAGGACAGGGGAATGCGGGAGCTCCTACGAGCAGTACTTC | CASSDYRTGECGSSYEQYF | TRBJ2-7 | NA | TRBD1 | TRBV6-4
TGCGCCAGCCGACTTGTATATACGCAGTATTTT | CASRLVYTQYF | TRBJ2-3 | NA | NA | TRBV5-1
TGTGCCAGCAGTTACTCGAATGGAGGTGGCTACACCTTC | CASSYSNGGGYTF | TRBJ1-2 | NA | NA | TRBV6-6
TGTGCCAGTACTAGCGGGGTCACAGATACGCAGTATTTT | CASTSGVTDTQYF | TRBJ2-3 | NA | TRBD2 | TRBV2
TGTGCCAGCAGTACGGGGGGGAGAGTCTCTGAGCAGTTCTTC | CASSTGGRVSEQFF | TRBJ2-1 | NA | TRBD2 | TRBV2
TGTGCCAGCAGGACAGGGATTTTCTATGGCTACACCTTC | CASRTGIFYGYTF | TRBJ1-2 | NA | TRBD1 | TRBV6-5
TGTGCCAGCAGGCGTCGGAGGGAAGAGGGTTATGGCTACACCTTC | CASRRRREEGYGYTF | TRBJ1-2 | NA | NA | TRBV11-2
TGTGCCAGCAAGTTAACAGCTGAGGAGACCCAGTACTTC | CASKLTAEETQYF | TRBJ2-5 | NA | NA | TRBV6-1
TGCGCCAGCAGCTTGGAGGGCGTGGACTACGAGCAGTACTTC | CASSLEGVDYEQYF | TRBJ2-7 | NA | NA | TRBV5-1
TGTGCCAGCTCACCAGGGCAGCTAGTTCAGCCCCAGCATTTT | CASSPGQLVQPQHF | TRBJ1-5 | NA | NA | TRBV18
TGTGCCAGCAGGGACTCAGGGTCTTGGAATGAGCAGTTCTTC | CASRDSGSWNEQFF | TRBJ2-1 | NA | NA | TRBV6-6
TGTGCCAGCAGTTTTGGTCTGGGGTTCGAGCAGTACTTC | CASSFGLGFEQYF | TRBJ2-7 | NA | NA | TRBV27
TGTGCCAGCAGCTTAGGGACAGGACCCACCGGGGAGCTGTTTTTT | CASSLGTGPTGELFF | TRBJ2-2 | NA | TRBD1 | TRBV7-3
TGTGCCAGCAGCTTAGGGGGACTAGCCACCCCATACGAGCAGTACTTC | CASSLGGLATPYEQYF | TRBJ2-7 | NA | TRBD2 | TRBV11-2
TGTGCCAGCAGCCAAGCGACAGGGGCTTATAATTCACCCCTCCACTTT | CASSQATGAYNSPLHF | TRBJ1-6 | NA | TRBD1 | TRBV4-2
TGTGCCAGCAGTGAAGCGGGCACCTCTGGAAACACCATATATTTT | CASSEAGTSGNTIYF | TRBJ1-3 | NA | NA | TRBV2